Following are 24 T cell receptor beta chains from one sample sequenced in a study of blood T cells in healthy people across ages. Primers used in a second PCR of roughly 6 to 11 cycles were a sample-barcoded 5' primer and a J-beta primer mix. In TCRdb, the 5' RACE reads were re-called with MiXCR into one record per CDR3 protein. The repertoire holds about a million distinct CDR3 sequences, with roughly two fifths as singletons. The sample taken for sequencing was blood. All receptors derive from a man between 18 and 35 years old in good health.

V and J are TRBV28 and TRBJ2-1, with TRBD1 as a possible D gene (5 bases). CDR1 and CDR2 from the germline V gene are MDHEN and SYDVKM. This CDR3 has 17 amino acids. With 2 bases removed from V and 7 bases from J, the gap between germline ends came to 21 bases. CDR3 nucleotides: TGTGCCAGCAGTTTAGTTAAGGGGCCGACGATGGCGAATGAGCAGTTCTTC. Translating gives CASSLVKGPTMANEQFF. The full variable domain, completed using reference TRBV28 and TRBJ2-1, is DVKVTQSSRYLVKRTGEKVFLECVQDMDHENMFWYRQDPGLGLRLIYFSYDVKMKEKGDIPEGYSVSREKKERFSLILESASTNQTSMYLCASSLVKGPTMANEQFFGPGTRLTVL.

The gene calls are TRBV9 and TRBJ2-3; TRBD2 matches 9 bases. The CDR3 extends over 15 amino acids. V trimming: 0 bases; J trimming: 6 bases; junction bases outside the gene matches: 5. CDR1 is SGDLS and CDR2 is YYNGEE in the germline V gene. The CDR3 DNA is TGTGCCAGCAGCGTAGATGCCCTAGCGGGGGATACGCAGTATTTT. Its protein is CASSVDALAGDTQYF.

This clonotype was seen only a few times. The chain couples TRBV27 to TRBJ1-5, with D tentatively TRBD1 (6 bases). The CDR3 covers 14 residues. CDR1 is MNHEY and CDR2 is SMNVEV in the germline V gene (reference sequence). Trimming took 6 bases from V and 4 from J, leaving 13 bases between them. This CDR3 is CASRGQGWNQPQHF. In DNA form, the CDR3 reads TGTGCCAGCAGAGGGCAGGGGTGGAATCAGCCCCAGCATTTT.

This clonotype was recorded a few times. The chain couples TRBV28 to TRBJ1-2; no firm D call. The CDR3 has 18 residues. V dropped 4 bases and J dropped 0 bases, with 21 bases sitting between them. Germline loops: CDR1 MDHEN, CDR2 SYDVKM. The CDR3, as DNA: TGTGCCAGCAGTTCAACCCCAGTCCAACGTGGCGCTAACTATGGCTACACCTTC. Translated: CASSSTPVQRGANYGYTF.

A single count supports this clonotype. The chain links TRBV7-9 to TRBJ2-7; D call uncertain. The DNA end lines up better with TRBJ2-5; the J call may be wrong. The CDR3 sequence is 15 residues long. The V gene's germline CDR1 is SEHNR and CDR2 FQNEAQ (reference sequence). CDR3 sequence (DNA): TGTGCCAGCAGCTTAGCAAAGGGAATAACGGAGACCCAGTACTTC. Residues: CASSLAKGITETQYF.

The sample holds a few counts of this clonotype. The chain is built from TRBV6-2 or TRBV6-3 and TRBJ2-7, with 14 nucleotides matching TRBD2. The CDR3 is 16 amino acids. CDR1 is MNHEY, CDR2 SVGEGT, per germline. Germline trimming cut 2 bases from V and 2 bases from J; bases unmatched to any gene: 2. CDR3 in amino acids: CASSYGTSGGPYEQYF. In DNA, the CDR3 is TGTGCCAGCAGTTACGGGACTAGCGGGGGACCCTACGAGCAGTACTTC.

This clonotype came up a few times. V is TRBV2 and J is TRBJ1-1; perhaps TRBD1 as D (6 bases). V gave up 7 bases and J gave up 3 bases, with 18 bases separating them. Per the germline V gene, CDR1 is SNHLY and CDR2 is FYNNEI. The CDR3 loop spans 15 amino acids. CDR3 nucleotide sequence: TGTGCCAGCATTACCGGGACAAGTGGCTACACTGAAGCTTTCTTT. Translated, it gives CASITGTSGYTEAFF.

The chain's CDR3 is CASSSGQGDNEQFF. In DNA, the CDR3 is TGTGCCAGCAGTTCGGGACAGGGGGACAATGAGCAGTTCTTC. The chain joins TRBV12-3 or TRBV12-4 to TRBJ2-1; 11 bases fit TRBD1. Trimming at V came to 4 bases and at J to 5 bases, leaving 1 base not matched to a gene. The CDR3 is 14 residues long.

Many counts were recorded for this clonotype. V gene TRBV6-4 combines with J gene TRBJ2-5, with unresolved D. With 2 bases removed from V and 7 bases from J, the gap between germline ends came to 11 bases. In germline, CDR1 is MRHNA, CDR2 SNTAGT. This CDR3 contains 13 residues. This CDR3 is CASSDLFGGTQYF. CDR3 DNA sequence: TGTGCCAGCAGTGACCTCTTCGGTGGGACCCAGTACTTC.

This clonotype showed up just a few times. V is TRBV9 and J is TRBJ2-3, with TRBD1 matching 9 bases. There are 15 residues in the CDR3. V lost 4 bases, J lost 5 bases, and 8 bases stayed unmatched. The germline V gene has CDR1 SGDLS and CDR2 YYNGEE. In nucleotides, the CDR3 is TGTGCCAGCAGCCTTGGACAGGGGCCGGGAGATACGCAGTATTTT. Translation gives CASSLGQGPGDTQYF.

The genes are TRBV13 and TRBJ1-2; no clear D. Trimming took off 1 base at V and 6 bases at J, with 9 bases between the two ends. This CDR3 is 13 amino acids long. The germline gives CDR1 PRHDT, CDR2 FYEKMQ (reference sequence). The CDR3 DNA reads TGTGCCAGCAGCTTAGAGGGAGAGGATGGCTACACCTTC. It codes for CASSLEGEDGYTF. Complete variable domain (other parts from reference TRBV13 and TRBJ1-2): AAGVIQSPRHLIKEKRETATLKCYPIPRHDTVYWYQQGPGQDPQFLISFYEKMQSDKGSIPDRFSAQQFSDYHSELNMSSLELGDSALYFCASSLEGEDGYTFGSGTRLTVV.

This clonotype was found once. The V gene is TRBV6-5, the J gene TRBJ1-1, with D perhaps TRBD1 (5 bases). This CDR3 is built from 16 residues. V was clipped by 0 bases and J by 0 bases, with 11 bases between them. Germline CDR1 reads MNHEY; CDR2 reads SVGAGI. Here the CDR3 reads CASSYSAGSMNTEAFF. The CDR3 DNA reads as TGTGCCAGCAGTTACTCGGCAGGGAGTATGAACACTGAAGCTTTCTTT.

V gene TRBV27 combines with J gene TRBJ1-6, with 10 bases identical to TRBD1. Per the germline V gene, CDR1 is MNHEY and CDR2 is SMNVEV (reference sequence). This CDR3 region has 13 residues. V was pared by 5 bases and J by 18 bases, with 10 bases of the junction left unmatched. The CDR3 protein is CASSNPGQGTPHF. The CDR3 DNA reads TGTGCCAGCAGTAACCCGGGACAGGGGACCCCCCACTTT.

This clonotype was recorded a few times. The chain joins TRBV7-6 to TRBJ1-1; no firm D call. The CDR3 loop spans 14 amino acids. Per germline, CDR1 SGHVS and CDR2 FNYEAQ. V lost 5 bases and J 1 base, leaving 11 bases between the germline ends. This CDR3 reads CASSHNSGNTEAFF. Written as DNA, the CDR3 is TGTGCCAGCAGCCACAATAGCGGGAACACTGAAGCTTTCTTT.

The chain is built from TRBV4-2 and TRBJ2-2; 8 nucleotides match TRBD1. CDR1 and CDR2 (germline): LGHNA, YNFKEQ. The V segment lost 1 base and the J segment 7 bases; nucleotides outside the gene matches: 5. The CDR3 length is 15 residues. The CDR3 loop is CASSQVPGGYGELFF. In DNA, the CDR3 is TGTGCCAGCAGCCAAGTTCCAGGGGGCTACGGGGAGCTGTTTTTT.

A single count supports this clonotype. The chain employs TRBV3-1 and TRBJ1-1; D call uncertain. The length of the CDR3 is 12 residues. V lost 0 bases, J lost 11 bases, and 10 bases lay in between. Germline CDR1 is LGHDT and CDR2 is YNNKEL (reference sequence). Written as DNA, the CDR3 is TGTGCCAGCAGCCAAGATACCCGACGGGCTTTCTTT. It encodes CASSQDTRRAFF.

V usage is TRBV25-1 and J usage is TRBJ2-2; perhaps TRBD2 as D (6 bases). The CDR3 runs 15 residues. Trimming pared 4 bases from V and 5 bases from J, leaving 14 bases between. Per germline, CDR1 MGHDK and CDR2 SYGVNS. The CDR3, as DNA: TGTGCCAGCAGTGTTCGGGGGTTGGGAACCGGGGAGCTGTTTTTT. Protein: CASSVRGLGTGELFF.

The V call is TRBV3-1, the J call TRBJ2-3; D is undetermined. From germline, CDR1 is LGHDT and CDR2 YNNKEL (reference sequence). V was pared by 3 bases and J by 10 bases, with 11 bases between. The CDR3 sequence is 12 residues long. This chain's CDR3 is CASSHDKPPQYF. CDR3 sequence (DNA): TGTGCCAGCAGCCACGATAAACCCCCGCAGTATTTT.

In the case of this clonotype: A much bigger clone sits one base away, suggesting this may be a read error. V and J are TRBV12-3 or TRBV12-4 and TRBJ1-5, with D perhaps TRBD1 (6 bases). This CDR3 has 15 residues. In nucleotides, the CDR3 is TGTGCCTGCAGTTTTGGCAGGGGTTTGGATCAGCCCCAGCATTTT. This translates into CACSFGRGLDQPQHF.

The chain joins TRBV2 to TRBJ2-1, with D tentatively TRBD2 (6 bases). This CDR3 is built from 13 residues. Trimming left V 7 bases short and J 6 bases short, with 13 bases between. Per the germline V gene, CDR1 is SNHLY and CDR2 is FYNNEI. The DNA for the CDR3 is TGTGCCAGCATCGTGGGGGGAACCAATGAGCAGTTCTTC. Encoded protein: CASIVGGTNEQFF.

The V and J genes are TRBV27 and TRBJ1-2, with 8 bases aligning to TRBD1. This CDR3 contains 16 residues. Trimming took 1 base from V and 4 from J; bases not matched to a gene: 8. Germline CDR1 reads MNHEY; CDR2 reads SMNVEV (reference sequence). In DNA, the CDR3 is TGTGCCAGCAGTTTATGGGCGGGACAGGAGATCTATGGCTACACCTTC. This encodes CASSLWAGQEIYGYTF.

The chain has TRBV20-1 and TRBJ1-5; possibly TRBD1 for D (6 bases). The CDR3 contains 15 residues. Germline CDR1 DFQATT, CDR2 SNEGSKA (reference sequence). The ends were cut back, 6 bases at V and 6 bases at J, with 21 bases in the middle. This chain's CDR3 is CSASTGFGERQPQHF. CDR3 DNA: TGCAGTGCCTCAACAGGGTTCGGGGAACGTCAGCCCCAGCATTTT.

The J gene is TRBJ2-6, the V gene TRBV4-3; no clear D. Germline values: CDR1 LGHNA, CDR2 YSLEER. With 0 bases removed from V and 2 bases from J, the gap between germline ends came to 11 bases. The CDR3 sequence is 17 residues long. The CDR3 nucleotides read TGCGCCAGCAGCCAAGATGGGTACCTAACTGGGGCCAACGTCCTGACTTTC. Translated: CASSQDGYLTGANVLTF.

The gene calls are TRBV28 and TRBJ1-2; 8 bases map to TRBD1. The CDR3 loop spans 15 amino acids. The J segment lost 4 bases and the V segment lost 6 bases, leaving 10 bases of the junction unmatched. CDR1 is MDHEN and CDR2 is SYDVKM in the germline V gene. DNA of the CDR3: TGTGCCAGCAGCCCGGGACAGGAGCTCATCTATGGCTACACCTTC. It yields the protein CASSPGQELIYGYTF.